The rows below give T cell receptor beta chains drawn from one sample of a study of CD8+ T cells in alopecia areata. TCRdb keeps only in-frame clones here, not all; method: immunoSEQ multiplex PCR. This sample carries about 120,000 clones, about 50% of them seen once, and the ten largest clones take approximately 0.46%. This material consisted of CD4+ T cells sorted from blood, taken at week 4, from a patient treated with tofacitinib. The origin of the receptors is a human donor with alopecia areata. Each CDR3 is given with its conserved first and last residue. Fields, in order: V gene, D gene, CDR3 length, clone size, J gene, CDR3 protein, CDR3 DNA. A D gene is named only where the DNA matches it firmly. Where a row states a size, it is once, few, many or the class of an expanded clone; other rows omit it.

TRBV29-1	.	13	.	TRBJ1-5	CSVTWGGNQPQHF	TGCAGCGTTACTTGGGGTGGGAATCAGCCCCAGCATTTT
TRBV29-1	.	12	.	TRBJ2-7	CSVVEGSYEQYF	TGCAGCGTTGTAGAAGGGTCCTACGAGCAGTACTTC
TRBV7-9	.	11	few	TRBJ1-2	CASSLGQNPTF	TGTGCCAGCAGCTTAGGTCAGAACCCAACCTTC
TRBV11-1	.	13	.	TRBJ2-6	CASSFAGANVLTF	TGTGCCAGCAGCTTCGCTGGGGCCAACGTCCTGACTTTC
TRBV19	.	13	few	TRBJ2-5	CASSIPRRETQYF	TGTGCCAGTAGTATACCAAGGAGAGAGACCCAGTACTTC
TRBV28	TRBD2	15	once	TRBJ2-7	CASSGASGGSYEQYF	TGTGCCAGCAGTGGCGCTAGCGGTGGGTCCTACGAGCAGTACTTC
TRBV7-2	TRBD1	15	few	TRBJ1-5	CASSPDRGYNQPQHF	TGTGCCAGCAGCCCGGACAGGGGGTACAATCAGCCCCAGCATTTT
TRBV4-2	TRBD2	16	few	TRBJ2-7	CASSQERTSAQYEQYF	TGTGCCAGCAGCCAAGAAAGGACTAGCGCTCAGTACGAGCAGTACTTC
TRBV25-1	.	12	.	TRBJ2-6	CASSEYPNVLTF	TGTGCCAGCAGTGAATATCCCAACGTCCTGACTTTC
TRBV6-5	.	14	.	TRBJ1-2	CASRQVPSNYGYTF	TGTGCCAGTAGACAGGTCCCTAGTAACTATGGCTACACCTTC
TRBV29-1	.	10	once	TRBJ2-5	CSVGEETQYF	TGCAGCGTTGGAGAAGAGACCCAGTACTTC
TRBV7-3	TRBD2	15	.	TRBJ2-3	CASSPGGAGGPPQYF	TGTGCCAGCAGTCCCGGAGGGGCGGGGGGGCCGCCGCAGTATTTT
TRBV4-2	TRBD2	16	.	TRBJ2-1	CASSQDNLAGDNEQFF	TGTGCCAGCAGCCAAGATAACCTAGCGGGGGACAATGAGCAGTTCTTC
TRBV30	.	13	once	TRBJ2-5	CAWSVLSWETQYF	TGTGCCTGGAGTGTACTATCCTGGGAGACCCAGTACTTC
TRBV30	.	14	few	TRBJ2-7	CAWSVPRFGLEQYF	TGTGCCTGGAGTGTACCACGGTTTGGGCTCGAGCAGTACTTC